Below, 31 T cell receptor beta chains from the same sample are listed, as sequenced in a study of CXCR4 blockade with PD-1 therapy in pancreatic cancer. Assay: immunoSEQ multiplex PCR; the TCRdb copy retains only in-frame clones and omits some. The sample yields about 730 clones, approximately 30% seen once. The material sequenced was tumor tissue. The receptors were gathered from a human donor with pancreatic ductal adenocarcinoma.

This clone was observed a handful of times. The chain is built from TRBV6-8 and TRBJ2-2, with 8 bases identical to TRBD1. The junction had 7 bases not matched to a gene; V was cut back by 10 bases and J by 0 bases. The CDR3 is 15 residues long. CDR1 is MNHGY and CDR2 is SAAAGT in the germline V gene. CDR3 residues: CAIRGQGANTGELFF. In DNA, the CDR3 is TGTGCCATCAGAGGACAGGGAGCGAACACCGGGGAGCTGTTTTTT.

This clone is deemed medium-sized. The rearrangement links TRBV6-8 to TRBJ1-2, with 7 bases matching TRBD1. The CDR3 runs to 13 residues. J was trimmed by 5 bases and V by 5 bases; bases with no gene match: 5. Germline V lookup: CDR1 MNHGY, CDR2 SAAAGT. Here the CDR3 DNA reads TGTGCCAGCAGTCGGGACAGTATTTATGGCTACACCTTC. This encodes CASSRDSIYGYTF.

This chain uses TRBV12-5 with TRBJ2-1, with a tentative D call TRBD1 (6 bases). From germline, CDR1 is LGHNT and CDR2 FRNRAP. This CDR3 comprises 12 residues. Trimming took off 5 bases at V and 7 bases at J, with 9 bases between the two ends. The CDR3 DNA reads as TGTGCTAGTGGTCTACAGGGAAATGAGCAGTTCTTC. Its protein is CASGLQGNEQFF. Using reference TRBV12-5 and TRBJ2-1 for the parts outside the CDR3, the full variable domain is DARVTQTPRHKVTEMGQEVTMRCQPILGHNTVFWYRQTMMQGLELLAYFRNRAPLDDSGMPKDRFSAEMPDATLATLKIQPSEPRDSAVYFCASGLQGNEQFFGPGTRLTVL.

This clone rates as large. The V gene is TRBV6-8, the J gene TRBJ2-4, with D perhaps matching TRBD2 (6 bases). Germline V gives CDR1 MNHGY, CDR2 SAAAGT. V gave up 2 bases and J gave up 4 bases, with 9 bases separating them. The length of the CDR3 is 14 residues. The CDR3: CASSYLAGKNIQYF. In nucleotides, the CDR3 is TGTGCCAGCAGTTACCTGGCGGGGAAAAACATTCAGTACTTC.

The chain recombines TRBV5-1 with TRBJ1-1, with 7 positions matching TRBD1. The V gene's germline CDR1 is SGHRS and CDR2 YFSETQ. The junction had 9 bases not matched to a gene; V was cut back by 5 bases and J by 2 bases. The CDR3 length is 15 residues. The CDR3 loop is CASSMAQGGNTEAFF. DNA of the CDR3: TGCGCCAGCAGTATGGCCCAAGGGGGCAACACTGAAGCTTTCTTT.

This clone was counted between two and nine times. The CDR3 loop reads CSVDQRESTDTQYF. For the CDR3, the DNA is TGCAGCGTTGACCAGCGGGAAAGCACAGATACGCAGTATTTT. The chain combines TRBV29-1 with TRBJ2-3; 7 bases fit TRBD2. The CDR3 is 14 residues long. With V trimmed by 3 bases and J by 0 bases, 3 bases remained unmatched. CDR1 and CDR2 (germline): SQVTM, ANQGSEA.

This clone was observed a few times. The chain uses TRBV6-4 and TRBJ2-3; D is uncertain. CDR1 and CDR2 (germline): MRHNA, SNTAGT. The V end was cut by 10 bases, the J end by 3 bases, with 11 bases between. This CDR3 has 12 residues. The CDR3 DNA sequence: TGTGCCATTAGAAGAGCGACAGATACGCAGTATTTT. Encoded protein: CAIRRATDTQYF.

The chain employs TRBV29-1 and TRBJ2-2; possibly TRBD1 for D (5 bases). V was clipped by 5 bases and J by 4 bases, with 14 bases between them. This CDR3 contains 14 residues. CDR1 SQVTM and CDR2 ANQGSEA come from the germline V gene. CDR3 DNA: TGCAGCGTTCTAACAGGTTTATCCACCGGGGAGCTGTTTTTT. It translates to CSVLTGLSTGELFF.

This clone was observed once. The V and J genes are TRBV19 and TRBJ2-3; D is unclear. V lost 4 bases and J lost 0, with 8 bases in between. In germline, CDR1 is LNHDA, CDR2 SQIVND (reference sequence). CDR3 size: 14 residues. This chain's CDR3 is CASSTGWSTDTQYF. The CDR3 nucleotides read TGTGCCAGTAGTACCGGGTGGAGCACAGATACGCAGTATTTT.

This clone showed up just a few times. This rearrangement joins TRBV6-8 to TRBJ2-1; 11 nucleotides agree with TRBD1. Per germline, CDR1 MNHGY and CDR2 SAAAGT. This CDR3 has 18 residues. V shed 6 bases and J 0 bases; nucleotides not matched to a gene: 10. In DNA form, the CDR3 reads TGTGCCAGCAGCCCGGACAGGGGGCCAGGGGCCTCCTACAATGAGCAGTTCTTC. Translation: CASSPDRGPGASYNEQFF.

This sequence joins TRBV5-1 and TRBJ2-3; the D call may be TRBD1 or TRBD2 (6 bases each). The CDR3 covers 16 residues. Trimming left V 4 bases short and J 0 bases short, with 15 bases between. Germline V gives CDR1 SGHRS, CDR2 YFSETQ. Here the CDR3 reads CASSGYGGHSTDTQYF. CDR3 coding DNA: TGCGCCAGCAGCGGATACGGGGGCCATAGCACAGATACGCAGTATTTT. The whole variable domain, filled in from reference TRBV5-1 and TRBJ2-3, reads KAGVTQTPRYLIKTRGQQVTLSCSPISGHRSVSWYQQTPGQGLQFLFEYFSETQRNKGNFPGRFSGRQFSNSRSEMNVSTLELGDSALYLCASSGYGGHSTDTQYFGPGTRLTVL.

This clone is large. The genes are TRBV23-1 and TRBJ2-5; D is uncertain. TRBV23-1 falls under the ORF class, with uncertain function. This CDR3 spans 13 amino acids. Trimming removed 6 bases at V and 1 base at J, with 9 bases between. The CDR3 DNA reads TGCGCCAGCAGCCCGGACCCCCAAGAGACCCAGTACTTC. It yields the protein CASSPDPQETQYF.

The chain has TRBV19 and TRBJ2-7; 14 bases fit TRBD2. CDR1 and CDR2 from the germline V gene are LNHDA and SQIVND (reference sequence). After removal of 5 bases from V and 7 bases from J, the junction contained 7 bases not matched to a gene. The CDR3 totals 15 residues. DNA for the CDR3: TGTGCCAGTAGTTCGGGACTAGCGGGAGCGGAAGAGCAGTACTTC. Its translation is CASSSGLAGAEEQYF.

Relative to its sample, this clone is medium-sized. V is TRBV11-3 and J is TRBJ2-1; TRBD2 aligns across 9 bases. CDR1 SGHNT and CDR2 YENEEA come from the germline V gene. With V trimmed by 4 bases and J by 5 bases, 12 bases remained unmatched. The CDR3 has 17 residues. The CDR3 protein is CASSSFQSSGTDNEQFF. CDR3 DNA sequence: TGTGCCAGCAGCTCCTTCCAGTCTAGCGGGACCGACAATGAGCAGTTCTTC.

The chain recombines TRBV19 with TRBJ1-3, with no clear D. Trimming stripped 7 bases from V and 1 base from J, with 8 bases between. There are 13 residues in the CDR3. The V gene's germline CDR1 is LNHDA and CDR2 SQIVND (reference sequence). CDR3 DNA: TGTGCCAGTAACGACCAATCTGGAAACACCATATATTTT. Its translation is CASNDQSGNTIYF.

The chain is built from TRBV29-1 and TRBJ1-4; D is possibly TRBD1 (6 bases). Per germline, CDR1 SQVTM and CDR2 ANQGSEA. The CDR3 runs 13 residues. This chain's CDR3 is CSATGLTNEKLFF. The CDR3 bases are TGCAGTGCCACAGGGCTGACTAATGAAAAACTGTTTTTT.

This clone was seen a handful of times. CDR3 loop: CASSSLAGGTLDTQYF. In nucleotides, the CDR3 is TGTGCCAGCAGCTCACTAGCGGGAGGGACCCTAGATACGCAGTATTTT. The chain couples TRBV11-3 to TRBJ2-3, with 13 bases aligning to TRBD2. Germline V lookup: CDR1 SGHNT, CDR2 YENEEA. The trim removed 4 bases at V and 5 bases at J, leaving 6 bases unmatched. This CDR3 is built from 16 residues.

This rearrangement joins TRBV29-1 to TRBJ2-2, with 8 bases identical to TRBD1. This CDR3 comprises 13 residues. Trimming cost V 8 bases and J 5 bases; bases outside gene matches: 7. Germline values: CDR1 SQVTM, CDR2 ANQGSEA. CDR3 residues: CSTQTGETGELFF. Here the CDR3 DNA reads TGCAGCACTCAGACAGGGGAAACCGGGGAGCTGTTTTTT.

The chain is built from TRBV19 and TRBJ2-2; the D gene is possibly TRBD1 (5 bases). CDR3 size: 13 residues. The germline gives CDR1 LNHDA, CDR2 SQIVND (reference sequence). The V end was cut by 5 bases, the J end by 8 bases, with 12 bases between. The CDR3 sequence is CASSPTWTGELFF. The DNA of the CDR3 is TGTGCCAGTAGTCCGACATGGACAGGGGAGCTGTTTTTT.

The CDR3 nucleotides read TGCGCCAGCAGCCTAGGGACAGGGGTGAACTATGGCTACACCTTC. It translates to CASSLGTGVNYGYTF. The V call is TRBV4-1, the J call TRBJ1-2; 10 nucleotides line up with TRBD1. The V gene end was trimmed by 4 bases and the J gene end by 2 bases; junction bases not matched to a gene: 4. The germline gives CDR1 MGHRA, CDR2 YSYEKL. The CDR3 totals 15 residues.

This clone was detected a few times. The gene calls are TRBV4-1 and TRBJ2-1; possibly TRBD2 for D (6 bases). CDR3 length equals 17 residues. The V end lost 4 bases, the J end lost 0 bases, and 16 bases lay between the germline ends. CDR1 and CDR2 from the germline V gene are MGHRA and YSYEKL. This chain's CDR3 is CASSPGAYSGSYNEQFF. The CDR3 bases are TGCGCCAGCAGCCCCGGGGCCTATAGCGGCTCCTACAATGAGCAGTTCTTC.

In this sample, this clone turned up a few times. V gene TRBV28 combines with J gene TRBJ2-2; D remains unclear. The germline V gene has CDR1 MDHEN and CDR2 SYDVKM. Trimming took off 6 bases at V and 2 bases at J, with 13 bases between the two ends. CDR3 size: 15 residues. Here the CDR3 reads CASSHRRRNTGELFF. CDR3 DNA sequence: TGTGCCAGCAGCCACCGGAGAAGAAACACCGGGGAGCTGTTTTTT.

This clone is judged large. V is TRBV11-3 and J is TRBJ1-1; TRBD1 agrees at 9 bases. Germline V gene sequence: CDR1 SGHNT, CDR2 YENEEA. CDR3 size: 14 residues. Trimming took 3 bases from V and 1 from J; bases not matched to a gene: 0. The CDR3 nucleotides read TGTGCCAGCAGCTTGGGACAGGGGAACACTGAAGCTTTCTTT. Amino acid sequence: CASSLGQGNTEAFF.

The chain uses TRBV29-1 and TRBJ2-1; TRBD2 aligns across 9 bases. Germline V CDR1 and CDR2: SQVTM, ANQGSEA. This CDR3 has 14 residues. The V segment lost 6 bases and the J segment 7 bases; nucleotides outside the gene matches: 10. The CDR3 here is CSVKGPSGKNEQFF. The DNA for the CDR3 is TGCAGCGTAAAAGGGCCTAGCGGGAAGAATGAGCAGTTCTTC.

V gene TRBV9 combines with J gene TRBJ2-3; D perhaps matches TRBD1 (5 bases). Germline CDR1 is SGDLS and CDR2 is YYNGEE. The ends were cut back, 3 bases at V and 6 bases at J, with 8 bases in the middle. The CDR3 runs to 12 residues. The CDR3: CASSASGDTQYF. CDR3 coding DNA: TGTGCCAGCAGCGCCTCAGGGGATACGCAGTATTTT.

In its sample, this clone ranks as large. As DNA, the CDR3 is TGTGCCAGCAGCTCGTTAGCGGGAGGCTCGTACAATGAGCAGTTCTTC. Amino acid sequence: CASSSLAGGSYNEQFF. The genes are TRBV11-3 and TRBJ2-1, with 10 positions matching TRBD2. The V gene end was trimmed by 4 bases and the J gene end by 4 bases; junction bases not matched to a gene: 7. This CDR3 spans 16 amino acids. Germline V gene lookup returns CDR1 SGHNT and CDR2 YENEEA. Full variable domain (remainder filled in from reference TRBV11-3 and TRBJ2-1): EAGVVQSPRYKIIEKKQPVAFWCNPISGHNTLYWYLQNLGQGPELLIRYENEEAVDDSQLPKDRFSAERLKGVDSTLKIQPAELGDSAVYLCASSSLAGGSYNEQFFGPGTRLTVL.

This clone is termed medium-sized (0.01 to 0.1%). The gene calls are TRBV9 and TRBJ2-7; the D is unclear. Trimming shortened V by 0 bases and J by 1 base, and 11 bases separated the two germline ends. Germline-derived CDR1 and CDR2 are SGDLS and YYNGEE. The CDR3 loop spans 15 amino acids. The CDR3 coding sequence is TGTGCCAGCAGCGTAGGTAGGGAAGGATCCTACGAGCAGTACTTC. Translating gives CASSVGREGSYEQYF.

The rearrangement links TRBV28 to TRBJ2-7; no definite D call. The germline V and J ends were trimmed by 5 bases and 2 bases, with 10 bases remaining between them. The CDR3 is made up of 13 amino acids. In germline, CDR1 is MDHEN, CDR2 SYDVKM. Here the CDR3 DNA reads TGTGCCAGCAGTCAGGACCCAACCTACGAGCAGTACTTC. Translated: CASSQDPTYEQYF.

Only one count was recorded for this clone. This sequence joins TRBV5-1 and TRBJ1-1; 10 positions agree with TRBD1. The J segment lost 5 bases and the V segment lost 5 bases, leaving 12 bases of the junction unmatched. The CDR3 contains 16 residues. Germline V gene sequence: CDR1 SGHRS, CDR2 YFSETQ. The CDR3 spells CASRLGTGVIRTEAFF. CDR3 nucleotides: TGCGCCAGCAGGCTCGGGACAGGGGTGATTAGGACTGAAGCTTTCTTT. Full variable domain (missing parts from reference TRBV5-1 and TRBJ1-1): KAGVTQTPRYLIKTRGQQVTLSCSPISGHRSVSWYQQTPGQGLQFLFEYFSETQRNKGNFPGRFSGRQFSNSRSEMNVSTLELGDSALYLCASRLGTGVIRTEAFFGQGTRLTVV.

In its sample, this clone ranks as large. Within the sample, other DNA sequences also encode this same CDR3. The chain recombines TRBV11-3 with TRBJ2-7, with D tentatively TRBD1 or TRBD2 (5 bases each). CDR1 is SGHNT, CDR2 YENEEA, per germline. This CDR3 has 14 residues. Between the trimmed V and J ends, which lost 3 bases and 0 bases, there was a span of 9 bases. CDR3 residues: CASSLGVSSYEQYF. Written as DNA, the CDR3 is TGTGCCAGCAGCTTGGGGGTCAGCTCCTACGAGCAGTACTTC.

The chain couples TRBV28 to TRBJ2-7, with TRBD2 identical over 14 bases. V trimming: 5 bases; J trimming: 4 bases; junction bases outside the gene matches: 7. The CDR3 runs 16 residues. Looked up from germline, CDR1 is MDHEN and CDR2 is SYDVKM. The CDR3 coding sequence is TGTGCCAGCAGTCCGCCAGGACTAGCGGGGGGATACGAGCAGTACTTC. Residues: CASSPPGLAGGYEQYF.